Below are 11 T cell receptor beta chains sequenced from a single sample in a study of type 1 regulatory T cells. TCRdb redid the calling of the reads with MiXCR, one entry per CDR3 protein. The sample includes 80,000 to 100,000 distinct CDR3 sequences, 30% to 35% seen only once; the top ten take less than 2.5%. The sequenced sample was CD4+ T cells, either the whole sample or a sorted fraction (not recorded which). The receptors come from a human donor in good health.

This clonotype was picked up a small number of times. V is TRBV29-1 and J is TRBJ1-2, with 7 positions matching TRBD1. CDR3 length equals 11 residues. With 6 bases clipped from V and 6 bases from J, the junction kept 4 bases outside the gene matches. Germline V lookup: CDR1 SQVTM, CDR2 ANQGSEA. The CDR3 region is CSVTGENGYTF. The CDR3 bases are TGCAGCGTAACAGGGGAGAATGGCTACACCTTC.

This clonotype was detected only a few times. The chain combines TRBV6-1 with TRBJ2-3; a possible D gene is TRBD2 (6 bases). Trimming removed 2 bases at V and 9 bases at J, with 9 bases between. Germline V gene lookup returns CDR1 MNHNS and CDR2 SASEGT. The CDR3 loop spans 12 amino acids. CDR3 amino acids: CASSEWRATQYF. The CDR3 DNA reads TGTGCCAGCAGTGAATGGAGGGCCACGCAGTATTTT.

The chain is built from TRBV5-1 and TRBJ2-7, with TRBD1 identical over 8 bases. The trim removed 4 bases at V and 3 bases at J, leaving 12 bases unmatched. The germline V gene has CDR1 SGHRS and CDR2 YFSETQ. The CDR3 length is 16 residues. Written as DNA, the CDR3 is TGCGCCAGCAGCCCCGGAACCCTGGACAGGGACTACGAGCAGTACTTC. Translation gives CASSPGTLDRDYEQYF.

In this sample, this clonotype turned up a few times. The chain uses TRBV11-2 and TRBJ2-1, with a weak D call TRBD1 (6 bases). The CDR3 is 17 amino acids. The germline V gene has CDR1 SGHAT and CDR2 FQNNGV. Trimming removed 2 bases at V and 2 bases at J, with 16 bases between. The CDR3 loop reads CASSLRSGQTTYNEQFF. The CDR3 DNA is TGTGCCAGCAGCTTACGCTCGGGACAAACTACCTACAATGAGCAGTTCTTC.

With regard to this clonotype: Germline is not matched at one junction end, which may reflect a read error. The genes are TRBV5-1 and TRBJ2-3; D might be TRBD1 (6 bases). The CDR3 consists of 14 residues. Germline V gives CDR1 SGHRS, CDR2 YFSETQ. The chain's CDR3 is CASSLGSRTATQYF. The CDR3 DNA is TGCGCCAGCAGCCTAGGTAGCCGGACAGCTACGCAGTATTTT.

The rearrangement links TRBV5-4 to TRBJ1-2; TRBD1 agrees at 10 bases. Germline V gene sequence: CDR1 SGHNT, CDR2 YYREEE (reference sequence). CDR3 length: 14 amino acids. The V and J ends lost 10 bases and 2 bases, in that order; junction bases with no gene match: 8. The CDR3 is CAAAPGQGNYGYTF. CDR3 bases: TGTGCCGCGGCTCCGGGACAGGGGAACTATGGCTACACCTTC.

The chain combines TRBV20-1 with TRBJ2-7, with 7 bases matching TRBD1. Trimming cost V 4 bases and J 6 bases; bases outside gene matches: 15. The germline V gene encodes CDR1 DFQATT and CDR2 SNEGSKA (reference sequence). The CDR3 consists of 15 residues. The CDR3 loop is CSAKRGLVGRGEQYF. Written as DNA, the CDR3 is TGCAGTGCTAAGAGGGGGCTAGTGGGTCGTGGCGAGCAGTACTTC.

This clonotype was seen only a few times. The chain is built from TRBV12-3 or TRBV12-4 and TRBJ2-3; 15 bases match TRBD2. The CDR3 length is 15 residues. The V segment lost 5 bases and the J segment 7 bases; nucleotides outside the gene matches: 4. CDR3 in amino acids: CASSPGTSGRHTQYF. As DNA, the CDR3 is TGTGCCAGCAGTCCCGGGACTAGCGGGAGGCATACGCAGTATTTT.

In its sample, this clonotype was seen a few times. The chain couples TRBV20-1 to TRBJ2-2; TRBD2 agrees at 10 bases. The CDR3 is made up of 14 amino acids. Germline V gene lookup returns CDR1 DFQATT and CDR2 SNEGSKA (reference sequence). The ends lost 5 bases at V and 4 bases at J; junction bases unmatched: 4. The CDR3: CSAVSGRATGELFF. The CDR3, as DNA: TGCAGTGCTGTCAGCGGGAGGGCCACCGGGGAGCTGTTTTTT.

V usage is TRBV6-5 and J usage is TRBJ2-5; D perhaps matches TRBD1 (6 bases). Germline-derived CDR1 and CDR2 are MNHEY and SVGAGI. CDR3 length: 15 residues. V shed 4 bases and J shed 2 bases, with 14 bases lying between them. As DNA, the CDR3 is TGTGCCAGCAGTTTCACCGCAGGGGCTCAAGAGACCCAGTACTTC. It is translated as CASSFTAGAQETQYF.

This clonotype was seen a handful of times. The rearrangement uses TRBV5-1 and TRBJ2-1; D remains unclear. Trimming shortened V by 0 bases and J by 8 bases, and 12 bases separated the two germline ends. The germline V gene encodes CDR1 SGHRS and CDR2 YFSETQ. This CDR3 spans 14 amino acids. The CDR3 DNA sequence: TGCGCCAGCAGCTTGGTCAGTAGGACCGATGAGCAGTTCTTC. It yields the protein CASSLVSRTDEQFF.